This T cell receptor beta chain was observed in a study of blood T cell repertoires in COVID-19. Across the study: PBMCs, B-cell-depleted T cells, or T cells were the source of the cDNA or gDNA that made up the material.

Authors' analysis steps: Using reference gene primer amplification, nucleated cell counts were estimated. The protocol was immunoSEQ multiplex PCR, while the TCRdb copy is restricted to in-frame clones and leaves out a portion. V and J calls and clone size follow that table, whereas D and trimming were derived from the DNA. The sample carries about 70,000 clones, about four fifths recorded once. The germline CDR1 and CDR2 sequences are MNHEY and SVGAGI. J was trimmed by 4 bases and V by 6 bases; bases with no gene match: 4. The CDR3 length is 15 residues. This clonotype was sampled from an older woman with acute or convalescent COVID-19. The V and J genes are TRBV6-5 and TRBJ2-1; 12 nucleotides line up with TRBD2. The sequenced material came from peripheral blood. The DNA for the CDR3 is TGTGCCAGCAGCGTACTAGCGGGAGGTTACAATGAGCAGTTCTTC. It codes for CASSVLAGGYNEQFF.